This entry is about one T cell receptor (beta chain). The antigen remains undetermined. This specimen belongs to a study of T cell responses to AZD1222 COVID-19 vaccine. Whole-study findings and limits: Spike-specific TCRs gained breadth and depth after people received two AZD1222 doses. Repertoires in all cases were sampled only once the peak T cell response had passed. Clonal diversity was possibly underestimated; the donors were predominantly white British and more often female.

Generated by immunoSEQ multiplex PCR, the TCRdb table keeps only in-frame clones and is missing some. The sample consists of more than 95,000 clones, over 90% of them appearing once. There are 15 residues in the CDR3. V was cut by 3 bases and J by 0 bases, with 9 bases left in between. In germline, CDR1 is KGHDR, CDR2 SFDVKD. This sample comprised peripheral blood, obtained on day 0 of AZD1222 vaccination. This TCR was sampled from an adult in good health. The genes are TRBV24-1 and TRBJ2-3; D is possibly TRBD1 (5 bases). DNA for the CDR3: TGTGCCACCAGTGATATACAGGCTAGCACAGATACGCAGTATTTT. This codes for CATSDIQASTDTQYF.